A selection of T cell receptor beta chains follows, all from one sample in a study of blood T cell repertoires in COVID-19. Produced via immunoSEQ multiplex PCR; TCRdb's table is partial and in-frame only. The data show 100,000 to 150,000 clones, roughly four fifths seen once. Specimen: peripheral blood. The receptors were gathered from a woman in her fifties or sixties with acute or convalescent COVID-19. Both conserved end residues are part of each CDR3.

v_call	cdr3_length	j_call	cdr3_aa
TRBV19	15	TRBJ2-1	CASSRSGTESNEQFF
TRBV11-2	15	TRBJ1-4	CASSLGDRGLEKLFF
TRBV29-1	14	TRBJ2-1	CSGQGQARYHEQFF
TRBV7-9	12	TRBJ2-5	CASSLSGKTQYF
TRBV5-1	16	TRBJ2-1	CASSAVAGSSYNEQFF
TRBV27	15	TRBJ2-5	CASSLREGSLETQYF
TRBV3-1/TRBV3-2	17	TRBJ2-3	CASSPRITIQGTDTQYF
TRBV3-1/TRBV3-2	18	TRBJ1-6	CASSQDGARFMYNSPLHF
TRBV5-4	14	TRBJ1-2	CASSFRTGQYGYTF
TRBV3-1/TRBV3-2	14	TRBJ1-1	CASSPPRRETEAFF
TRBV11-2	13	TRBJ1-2	CASSSRGGHGYTF
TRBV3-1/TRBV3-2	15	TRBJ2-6	CASSLHRSGANVLTF
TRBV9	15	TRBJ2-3	CASSVVAGAGDTQYF
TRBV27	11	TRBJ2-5	CASRQAETQYF
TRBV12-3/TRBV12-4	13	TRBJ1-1	CASSGDRAVGAFF
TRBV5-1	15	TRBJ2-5	CASSLDAGNQETQYF
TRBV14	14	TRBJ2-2	CASTQGANTGELFF
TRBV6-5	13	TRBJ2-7	CASSYSSRGEQYF
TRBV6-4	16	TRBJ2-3	CASSETGTSGGDTQYF
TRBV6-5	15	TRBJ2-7	CASSYSGGKSYEQYF
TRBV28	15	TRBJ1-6	CASSYSTGRNSPLHF
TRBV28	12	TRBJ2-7	CACRSQGYEQYF
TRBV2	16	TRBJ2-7	CASSSTGTGGRDEQYF
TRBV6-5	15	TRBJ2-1	CASSRTSGSSYEQFF
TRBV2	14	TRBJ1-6	CATTSGQLNSPLHF
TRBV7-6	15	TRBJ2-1	CASSATSGNYNEQFF
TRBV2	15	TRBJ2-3	CASRRTGGYTDTQYF
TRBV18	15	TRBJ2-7	CASSPSIAQVYEQYF
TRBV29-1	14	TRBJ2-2	CSVSTGFLTGELFF
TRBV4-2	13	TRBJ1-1	CASSFQGGTEAFF
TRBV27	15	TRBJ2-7	CASSPQAGGAYEQYF
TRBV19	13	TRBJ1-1	CASSQRDMTEAFF
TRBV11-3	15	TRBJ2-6	CASSPDSSGANVLTF
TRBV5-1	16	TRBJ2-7	CASSLSAGQGVYEQYF
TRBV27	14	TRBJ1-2	CASSLSGAYYGYTF
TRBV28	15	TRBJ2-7	CASSLYAAGTYEQYF
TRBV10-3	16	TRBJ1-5	CAISDTGDLGNQPQHF
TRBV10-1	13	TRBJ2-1	CASSESGEGRQFF